This T cell receptor beta chain was retrieved from a study of shared clonotypes between healthy human individuals. CDR3 length: 14 amino acids. The V gene lost 6 bases and the J gene lost 10 bases, with 21 bases spanning the gap. Germline V lookup: CDR1 SEHNR, CDR2 FQNEAQ (reference sequence). Generated by immunoSEQ multiplex PCR, the TCRdb table keeps only in-frame clones and is missing some. Seen here are around 370,000 clones, roughly 96% observed once, and the top ten hold around 0.29%. Concerning this clone: Antigen: not known.

Overall study results and limits: Genetic and exposure-history diversity was limited by the few donors. When compared with the clonotypes that were shared by all four sorted-subset donors, the non-shared clonotypes turned out to have lower generation probabilities.

This TCR was sampled from a man younger than 40 in good health. The chain uses TRBV7-9 and TRBJ1-1; D gene uncertain. The source material was memory CD8+ T cells sorted from blood. Subset in this sample: CD45RO+ cells pooled with CCR7-negative TemRA cells. The CDR3: CASSQKGNVGRAFF. For the CDR3, the DNA is TGTGCCAGCAGTCAAAAAGGGAATGTAGGGAGAGCTTTCTTT.